This T cell receptor (beta chain) was identified during a study of T cell responses to AZD1222 COVID-19 vaccine. General observations from the study: Spike-wide coverage was observed for vaccine-associated CD4 TCRs, with dominant responses at 160-218 and 743-854.

This CDR3 has 15 residues. V lost 4 bases to trimming and J lost 0 bases, with 10 bases between them. Germline V gives CDR1 MNHEY, CDR2 SMNVEV (reference sequence). Second-dose timings of about 4 or about 12 weeks were pooled. Some clones are missing from TCRdb's copy, which holds only in-frame ones; the method was immunoSEQ multiplex PCR. In the table there are about 99,000 clones, about nine tenths of which are singletons. About this clone itself: Its antigen is still unknown.

J is TRBJ1-5 and V is TRBV27; D is undetermined. This receptor was taken from an adult who received the AZD1222 COVID-19 vaccine. The material sequenced was peripheral blood, taken 28 days after the second AZD1222 dose. CDR3 nucleotides: TGTGCCAGCAGTTATCTAACAGTTAGCAATCAGCCCCAGCATTTT. It translates to CASSYLTVSNQPQHF.